This entry concerns a single T cell receptor (beta chain). The antigen remains undetermined. This sample stems from a study of shared clonotypes between healthy human individuals. Study overall: Each donor's CD8 memory used one plate, CD8 naive two, each CD4 subset three.

Regarding the study as a whole: Shared clonotypes: roughly 4.5% naive CD4, roughly 3.8% naive CD8, around 2.2% memory CD4, about 0.4% memory CD8.

The naive CD8 fraction comprised CD45RO-negative cells positively selected for CCR7 and excluded terminally differentiated effector memory CD45RA+ cells. Germline trimming cut 5 bases from V and 12 bases from J; bases unmatched to any gene: 7. Germline V gene data show CDR1 as MNHGY and CDR2 as SAAAGT. The CDR3 totals 12 residues. Some clones are missing from TCRdb's copy, which holds only in-frame ones; the method was immunoSEQ multiplex PCR. The sample comprises about 2.1 million clones, approximately 92% of which are singletons, and approximately 1.6% rests with the top ten. The chain joins TRBV6-8 to TRBJ2-5, with TRBD1 identical over 9 bases. Sequenced input: naive CD8+ T cells from PBMCs. This clonotype originated in a man aged 18 to 30 in good health. Some clones in this sample may be carry-over from other donors' samples. The CDR3 protein is CASSPRRDREYF. The CDR3 region has the DNA TGTGCCAGCAGTCCCCGCCGGGACAGGGAGTACTTC.